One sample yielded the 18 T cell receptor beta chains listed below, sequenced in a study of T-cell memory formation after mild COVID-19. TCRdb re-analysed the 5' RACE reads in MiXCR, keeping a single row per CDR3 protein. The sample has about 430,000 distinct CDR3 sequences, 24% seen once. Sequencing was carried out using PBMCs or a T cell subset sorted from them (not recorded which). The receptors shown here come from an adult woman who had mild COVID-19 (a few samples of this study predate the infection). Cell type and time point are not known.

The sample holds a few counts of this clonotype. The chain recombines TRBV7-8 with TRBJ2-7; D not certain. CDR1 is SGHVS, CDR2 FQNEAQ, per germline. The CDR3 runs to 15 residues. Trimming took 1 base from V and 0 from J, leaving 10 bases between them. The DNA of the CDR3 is TGTGCCAGCAGCTTAGATCCAGGCGCCTCCTACGAGCAGTACTTC. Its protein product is CASSLDPGASYEQYF.

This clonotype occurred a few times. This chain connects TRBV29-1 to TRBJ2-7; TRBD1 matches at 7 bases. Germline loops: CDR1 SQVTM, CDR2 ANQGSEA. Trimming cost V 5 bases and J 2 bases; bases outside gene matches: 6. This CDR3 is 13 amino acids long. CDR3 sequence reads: CSVSRGSPYEQYF. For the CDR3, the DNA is TGCAGCGTTTCCAGGGGGAGTCCCTACGAGCAGTACTTC.

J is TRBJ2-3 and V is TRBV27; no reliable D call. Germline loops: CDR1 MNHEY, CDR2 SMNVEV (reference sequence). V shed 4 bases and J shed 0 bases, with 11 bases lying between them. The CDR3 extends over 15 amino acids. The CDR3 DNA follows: TGTGCCAGCAGTTCGCGTCTAACAAGCACAGATACGCAGTATTTT. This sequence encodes CASSSRLTSTDTQYF.

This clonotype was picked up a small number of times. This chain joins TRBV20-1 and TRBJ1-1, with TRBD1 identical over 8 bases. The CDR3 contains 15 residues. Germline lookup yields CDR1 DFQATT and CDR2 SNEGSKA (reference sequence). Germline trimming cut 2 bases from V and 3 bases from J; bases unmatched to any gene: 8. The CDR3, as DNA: TGCAGTGCTAGAAACTACCAGGGGGCCTACACTGAAGCTTTCTTT. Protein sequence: CSARNYQGAYTEAFF.

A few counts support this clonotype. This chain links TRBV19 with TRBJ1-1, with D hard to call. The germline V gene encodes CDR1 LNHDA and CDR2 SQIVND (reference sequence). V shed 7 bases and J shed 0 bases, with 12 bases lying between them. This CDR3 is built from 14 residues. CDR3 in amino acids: CASKRGRLNTEAFF. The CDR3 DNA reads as TGTGCCAGTAAAAGAGGTCGGCTGAACACTGAAGCTTTCTTT.

CDR3 sequence reads: CASSLDGPTNEKLFF. Written as DNA, the CDR3 is TGTGCCAGCAGCTTAGATGGTCCAACTAATGAAAAACTGTTTTTT. V is TRBV7-4 and J is TRBJ1-4; D call uncertain. The germline V and J ends were trimmed by 1 base and 0 bases, with 6 bases remaining between them. Germline CDR1 and CDR2: SGHVT and SQSDAQ. The CDR3 is 15 residues long.

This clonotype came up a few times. The CDR3 protein is CSALHGTTLNQPQHF. The CDR3, as DNA: TGCAGTGCGTTACACGGGACCACTTTAAATCAGCCCCAGCATTTT. V and J are TRBV20-1 and TRBJ1-5, with D possibly TRBD1 on 5 matching bases. The germline V gene has CDR1 DFQATT and CDR2 SNEGSKA (reference sequence). This CDR3 region has 15 residues. V lost 6 bases and J lost 4, with 19 bases in between.

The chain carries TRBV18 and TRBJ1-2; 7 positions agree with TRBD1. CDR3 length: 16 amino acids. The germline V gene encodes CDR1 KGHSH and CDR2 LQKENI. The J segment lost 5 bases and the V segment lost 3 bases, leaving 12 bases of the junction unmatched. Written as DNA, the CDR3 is TGTGCCAGCTCACCCGTATCGACAGGGCCCGATTATGGCTACACCTTC. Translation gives CASSPVSTGPDYGYTF.

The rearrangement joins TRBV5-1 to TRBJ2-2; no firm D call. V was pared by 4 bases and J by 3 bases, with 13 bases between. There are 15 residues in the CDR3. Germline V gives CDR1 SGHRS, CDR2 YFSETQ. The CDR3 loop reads CASSPPTSYTGELFF. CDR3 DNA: TGCGCCAGCAGCCCCCCCACATCGTACACCGGGGAGCTGTTTTTT.

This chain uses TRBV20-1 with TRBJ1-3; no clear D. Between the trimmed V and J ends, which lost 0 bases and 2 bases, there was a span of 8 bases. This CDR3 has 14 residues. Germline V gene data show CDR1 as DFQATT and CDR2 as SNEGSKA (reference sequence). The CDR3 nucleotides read TGCAGTGCTAGAGATATAACCGCTGGAAACACCATATATTTT. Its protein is CSARDITAGNTIYF.

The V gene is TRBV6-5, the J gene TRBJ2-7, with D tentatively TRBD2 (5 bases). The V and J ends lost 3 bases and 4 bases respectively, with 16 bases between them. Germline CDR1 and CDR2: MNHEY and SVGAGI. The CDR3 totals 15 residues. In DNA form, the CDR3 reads TGTGCCAGCAGTTATAGTGGGAGTAAAGTATACGAGCAGTACTTC. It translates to CASSYSGSKVYEQYF.

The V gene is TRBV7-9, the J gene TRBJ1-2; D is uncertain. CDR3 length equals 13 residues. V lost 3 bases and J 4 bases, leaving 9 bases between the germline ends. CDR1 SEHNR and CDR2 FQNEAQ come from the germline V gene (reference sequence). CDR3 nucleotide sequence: TGTGCCAGCAGCTTCAAGGCCGTCTATGGCTACACCTTC. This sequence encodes CASSFKAVYGYTF.

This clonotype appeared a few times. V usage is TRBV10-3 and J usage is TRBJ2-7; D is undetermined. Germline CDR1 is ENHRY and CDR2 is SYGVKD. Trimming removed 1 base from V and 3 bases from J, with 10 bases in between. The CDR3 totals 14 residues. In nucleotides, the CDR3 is TGTGCCATCAGTGAGTTCGGGCCCGTCTACGAGCAGTACTTC. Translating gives CAISEFGPVYEQYF.

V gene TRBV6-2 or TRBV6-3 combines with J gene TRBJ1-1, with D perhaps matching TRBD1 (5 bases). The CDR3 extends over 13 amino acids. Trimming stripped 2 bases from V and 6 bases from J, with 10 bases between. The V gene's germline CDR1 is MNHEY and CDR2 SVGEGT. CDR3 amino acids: CASSYVRTSEAFF. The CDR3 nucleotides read TGTGCCAGCAGTTACGTTCGGACATCTGAAGCTTTCTTT.

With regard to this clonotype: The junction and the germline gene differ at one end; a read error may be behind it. The CDR3 DNA sequence: TGTGCCAGAAGTGTACAGCCAATGAGGACTGAAGCTTTCTTT. Translated, it gives CARSVQPMRTEAFF. The V call is TRBV2, the J call TRBJ1-1; D call uncertain. The CDR3 length is 14 residues. CDR1 and CDR2 from the germline V gene are SNHLY and FYNNEI.

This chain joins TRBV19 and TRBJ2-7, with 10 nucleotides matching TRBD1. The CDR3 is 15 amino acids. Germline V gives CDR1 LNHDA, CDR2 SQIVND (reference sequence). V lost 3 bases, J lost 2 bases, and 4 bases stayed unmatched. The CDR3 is CASSIRDRGTYEQYF. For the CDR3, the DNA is TGTGCCAGTAGTATTCGGGACAGGGGAACCTACGAGCAGTACTTC.

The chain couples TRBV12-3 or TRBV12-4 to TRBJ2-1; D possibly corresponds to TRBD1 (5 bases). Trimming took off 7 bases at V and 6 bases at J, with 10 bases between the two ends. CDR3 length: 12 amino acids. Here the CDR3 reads CASTAQGNEQFF. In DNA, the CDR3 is TGTGCCAGCACCGCCCAGGGCAATGAGCAGTTCTTC.

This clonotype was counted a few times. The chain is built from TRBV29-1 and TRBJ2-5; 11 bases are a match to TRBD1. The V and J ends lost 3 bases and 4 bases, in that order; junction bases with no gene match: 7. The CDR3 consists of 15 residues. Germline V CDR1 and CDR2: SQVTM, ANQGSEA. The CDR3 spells CSVESGTGGLETQYF. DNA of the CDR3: TGCAGCGTTGAGTCCGGGACAGGGGGTTTAGAGACCCAGTACTTC. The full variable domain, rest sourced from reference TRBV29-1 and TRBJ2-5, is SAVISQKPSRDICQRGTSLTIQCQVDSQVTMMFWYRQQPGQSLTLIATANQGSEATYESGFVIDKFPISRPNLTFSTLTVSNMSPEDSSIYLCSVESGTGGLETQYFGPGTRLLVL.